The 14 T cell receptor beta chains below come from one sample, sequenced in a study of shared clonotypes between healthy human individuals. CD8 cells classed as naive were CD45RO-negative and positively selected for CCR7, excluding terminally differentiated effector memory CD45RA+ cells. Data came from immunoSEQ multiplex PCR; TCRdb stores just in-frame clones and leaves some out. The sample shows some 2,100,000 clones, roughly 91% of them seen only once. The sequenced sample was naive CD8+ T cells from PBMCs. Every receptor here comes from a man younger than 30 in good health. Some clones in this sample may be carry-over from other donors' samples.

The V gene is TRBV5-1, the J gene TRBJ2-3; perhaps TRBD1 as D (5 bases). The CDR3 runs to 16 residues. V gave up 0 bases and J gave up 6 bases, with 17 bases separating them. CDR1 SGHRS and CDR2 YFSETQ come from the germline V gene. The CDR3 here is CASSLDDSRVTDTQYF. The CDR3 coding sequence is TGCGCCAGCAGCTTGGATGACAGCCGAGTCACGGATACGCAGTATTTT. The full variable domain, its missing parts supplied by reference TRBV5-1 and TRBJ2-3, is KAGVTQTPRYLIKTRGQQVTLSCSPISGHRSVSWYQQTPGQGLQFLFEYFSETQRNKGNFPGRFSGRQFSNSRSEMNVSTLELGDSALYLCASSLDDSRVTDTQYFGPGTRLTVL.

The rearrangement joins TRBV5-5 to TRBJ2-7; 12 bases are shared with TRBD2. V shed 4 bases and J 4 bases; nucleotides not matched to a gene: 3. Germline CDR1 is SGHKS and CDR2 is YYEKEE (reference sequence). The CDR3 consists of 14 residues. In DNA, the CDR3 is TGTGCCAGCAGCCAGACTAGCGGGAGATACGAGCAGTACTTC. Its protein product is CASSQTSGRYEQYF.

The sample holds one count of this clone. The genes are TRBV19 and TRBJ2-3; 9 nucleotides align to TRBD1. CDR3 size: 15 residues. Germline CDR1 is LNHDA and CDR2 is SQIVND (reference sequence). Trimming took 5 bases from V and 5 from J; bases not matched to a gene: 8. The DNA of the CDR3 is TGTGCCAGTAGTGGACGGACAGGGGCAAAAGATACGCAGTATTTT. It encodes CASSGRTGAKDTQYF.

V usage is TRBV7-8 and J usage is TRBJ2-5, with D possibly matching TRBD1 (5 bases). Per germline, CDR1 SGHVS and CDR2 FQNEAQ. The V and J ends lost 1 base and 0 bases respectively, with 6 bases between them. This CDR3 region has 14 residues. The DNA of the CDR3 is TGTGCCAGCAGCTTAGTGACAGACCAAGAGACCCAGTACTTC. Residues: CASSLVTDQETQYF. Full variable domain (rest looked up from reference TRBV7-8 and TRBJ2-5): GAGVSQSPRYKVAKRGQDVALRCDPISGHVSLFWYQQALGQGPEFLTYFQNEAQLDKSGLPSDRFFAERPEGSVSTLKIQRTQQEDSAVYLCASSLVTDQETQYFGPGTRLLVL.

This chain links TRBV27 with TRBJ2-7; the match to TRBD1 covers 9 bases. Germline V lookup: CDR1 MNHEY, CDR2 SMNVEV (reference sequence). The CDR3 contains 16 residues. V trimming: 0 bases; J trimming: 4 bases; junction bases outside the gene matches: 7. CDR3 amino acids: CASSLSIGDRVYEQYF. The CDR3 region has the DNA TGTGCCAGCAGTTTATCGATAGGGGACAGGGTTTACGAGCAGTACTTC.

The chain uses TRBV27 and TRBJ1-4; D is possibly TRBD1 (5 bases). The CDR3 has 15 residues. Trimming shortened V by 5 bases and J by 8 bases, and 18 bases separated the two germline ends. Germline V lookup: CDR1 MNHEY, CDR2 SMNVEV (reference sequence). Here the CDR3 DNA reads TGTGCCAGCAGTCCAAGAAGGGGTTTTGAGGAAAAACTGTTTTTT. It is translated as CASSPRRGFEEKLFF.

As to this clone: Within the sample, other DNA sequences also encode this same CDR3. The V gene is TRBV7-9, the J gene TRBJ2-7, with no clear D. Trimming took off 2 bases at V and 4 bases at J, with 6 bases between the two ends. Germline V gene data show CDR1 as SEHNR and CDR2 as FQNEAQ (reference sequence). This CDR3 is built from 12 residues. The CDR3 sequence is CASSLKGYEQYF. The CDR3 bases are TGTGCCAGCAGCTTAAAGGGTTACGAGCAGTACTTC. The complete variable domain, with remaining parts taken from reference TRBV7-9 and TRBJ2-7, reads DTGVSQNPRHKITKRGQNVTFRCDPISEHNRLYWYRQTLGQGPEFLTYFQNEAQLEKSRLLSDRFSAERPKGSFSTLEIQRTEQGDSAMYLCASSLKGYEQYFGPGTRLTVT.

The rearrangement joins TRBV7-9 to TRBJ2-7; the D gene is possibly TRBD2 (6 bases). V was cut by 5 bases and J by 3 bases, with 14 bases left in between. The CDR3 covers 14 residues. Germline V gene lookup returns CDR1 SEHNR and CDR2 FQNEAQ (reference sequence). The CDR3 bases are TGTGCCAGCAGCCCAGAAGGGCGGGACTACGAGCAGTACTTC. Residues: CASSPEGRDYEQYF.

On this clone itself: Distinct nucleotide sequences in the sample also encode this CDR3. The V and J genes are TRBV5-1 and TRBJ2-7, with D hard to call. CDR3 length equals 14 residues. V shed 0 bases and J shed 1 base, with 8 bases lying between them. The germline gives CDR1 SGHRS, CDR2 YFSETQ. The CDR3 sequence is CASSLDGGSYEQYF. In nucleotides, the CDR3 is TGCGCCAGCAGCTTGGATGGTGGATCCTACGAGCAGTACTTC.

The V gene is TRBV27, the J gene TRBJ1-5; D is possibly TRBD1 (5 bases). The CDR3 has 16 amino acids. The V gene lost 10 bases and the J gene lost 2 bases, with 21 bases spanning the gap. Germline CDR1 MNHEY, CDR2 SMNVEV (reference sequence). The CDR3 loop reads CATSLGQGAGNQPQHF. In nucleotides, the CDR3 is TGTGCCACCAGCCTTGGACAAGGGGCAGGCAATCAGCCCCAGCATTTT.

The chain is built from TRBV19 and TRBJ2-3; TRBD1 might be the D (5 bases). The germline CDR1 and CDR2 sequences are LNHDA and SQIVND (reference sequence). The V and J ends lost 7 bases and 7 bases respectively, with 15 bases between them. The CDR3 spans 13 residues. Here the CDR3 DNA reads TGTGCCAGTACAGGGATCCACACGAATACGCAGTATTTT. Encoded protein: CASTGIHTNTQYF.

V gene TRBV9 combines with J gene TRBJ1-4; 10 bases agree with TRBD1. The CDR3 loop spans 17 amino acids. Germline CDR1 and CDR2: SGDLS and YYNGEE. J lost 5 bases, V lost 0 bases, and 7 bases had no gene match. The CDR3 loop reads CASSVEETGGRNEKLFF. The DNA of the CDR3 is TGTGCCAGCAGCGTAGAGGAGACAGGGGGCAGAAATGAAAAACTGTTTTTT.

The V gene is TRBV7-9, the J gene TRBJ1-4; a possible D gene is TRBD1 (6 bases). This CDR3 has 12 residues. V gave up 1 base and J gave up 10 bases, with 7 bases separating them. Germline CDR1 is SEHNR and CDR2 is FQNEAQ (reference sequence). CDR3 sequence (DNA): TGTGCCAGCAGCTTAGTAGGGGGAAAACTGTTTTTT. Its protein is CASSLVGGKLFF.

J is TRBJ2-7 and V is TRBV19, with 9 positions matching TRBD2. The length of the CDR3 is 13 residues. CDR1 and CDR2 from the germline V gene are LNHDA and SQIVND (reference sequence). Trimming removed 6 bases from V and 5 bases from J; junction bases left unmatched: 5. As DNA, the CDR3 is TGTGCCAGTAGAGGTAGCGGGAGCCACGAGCAGTACTTC. This encodes CASRGSGSHEQYF.